Reported below is one TCR beta chain. Its antigen remains unidentified. The record originates from a study of radiation and T cells in renal cell carcinoma. Study results and limitations: Pretreatment tumor biopsies were lacking, so baseline clonotypes are unknown.

Assay: immunoSEQ multiplex PCR; the TCRdb copy retains only in-frame clones and omits some. The sample has around 99,000 clones, 75% to 85% seen once. Time point denoted: blood 4 weeks post-SBRT, at nephrectomy. Indicated treatment: 15 Gy SBRT to primary tumor, nephrectomy 4 weeks later. Nephrectomy followed 15 Gy stereotactic body radiation by 4 weeks. The tumor was a clear cell renal cell carcinoma. The CDR3 consists of 13 residues. With V trimmed by 0 bases and J by 6 bases, 3 bases remained unmatched. CDR1 is SGHDT and CDR2 is YYEEEE in the germline V gene. The chain combines TRBV5-6 with TRBJ2-7; 7 nucleotides match TRBD1. The sequenced sample was blood, obtained from a patient whose treatment included radiotherapy and nephrectomy. This receptor was identified in a man in his 60s with renal cell carcinoma. CDR3 nucleotides: TGTGCCAGCAGCTTGGCCCCAGGGGGCGAGCAGTACTTC. The encoded protein is CASSLAPGGEQYF.